This T cell receptor (beta chain) appears in the sequencing data of a study of blood T cell repertoires in COVID-19. Study-wide context: The samples span acute and convalescent COVID-19 from the United States, Italy and Spain. T cells, B-cell-depleted T cells, or PBMCs supplied cDNA or gDNA.

Original methodology: The assay estimated nucleated cells by amplifying reference gene primers. TCRdb's copy holds only in-frame clones and misses some; the assay was immunoSEQ multiplex PCR. V and J calls and clone size are those listed in that table; D and trimming were worked out from the DNA. The sample lists hundreds of thousands of clones; approximately 86% were seen once. This sequence was found in an older man with acute or convalescent COVID-19. The material sequenced was peripheral blood.

CDR3 residues: CASSSPTGAKNNEQFF. CDR3 bases: TGTGCCAGCAGTTCCCCGACAGGGGCCAAAAACAATGAGCAGTTCTTC. V and J are TRBV6-2 or TRBV6-3 and TRBJ2-1; 8 positions match TRBD1. The CDR3 spans 16 residues. CDR1 is MNHEY, CDR2 SVGEGT, per germline. V gave up 4 bases and J gave up 5 bases; unmatched junction bases: 10.